One T cell receptor (beta chain) is described in this entry. Antigen: not known. This record comes from a study of radiotherapy plus CTLA-4 blockade in lung cancer. The protocol was immunoSEQ multiplex PCR, while the TCRdb copy is restricted to in-frame clones and leaves out a portion. The repertoire consists of roughly 86,000 clones, with over 80% occurring once and the leading ten covering 0.82%. Overall study results and limits: Reports identified early blood T cell clone dynamics, with interferon-beta, as the best response predictor. Blood-borne expansion of tumor-derived TCR clones followed radiotherapy plus ipilimumab.

Focal radiation plus CTLA-4 blockade with ipilimumab was given to patients with chemo-refractory metastatic non-small-cell lung cancer. This clonotype originated in a human donor with non-small cell lung cancer who had stable disease on radiotherapy plus ipilimumab. This specimen consisted of peripheral blood, obtained from a patient treated with radiotherapy plus ipilimumab.

DNA for the CDR3: TGTGCCAGCAGGAGGGACATCAATCAGCCCCAGCATTTT. It specifies CASRRDINQPQHF. The rearrangement joins TRBV6-5 to TRBJ1-5; maybe TRBD1 (6 bases). The CDR3 length is 13 residues. Germline V lookup: CDR1 MNHEY, CDR2 SVGAGI. Trimming shortened V by 6 bases and J by 3 bases, and 9 bases separated the two germline ends.